This record looks at one T cell receptor beta chain sequence and its context. The data are from a study of blood T cell repertoires in COVID-19. Across the study: Acute-phase and convalescent COVID-19 samples originated in the United States, Italy and Spain. T cells, B-cell-depleted T cells, or PBMCs supplied cDNA or gDNA.

Patients in Seattle were enrolled during active infection, then followed longitudinally. The germline CDR1 and CDR2 sequences are MNHNS and SASEGT. The CDR3 extends over 16 amino acids. J gave up 1 base and V 0 bases, and 3 bases lay outside the gene matches. Original processing notes: Estimation of nucleated cell counts relied on the amplification of reference gene primers. Libraries were prepared by immunoSEQ multiplex PCR; TCRdb keeps only in-frame clonotypes and omits some of them. V and J calls and clone size are as listed in that table; D and trimming were resolved from the DNA. The table shows roughly 440,000 clones, with approximately 88% occurring only once.

The origin of this receptor is a woman aged 45-59 years with COVID-19, enrolled during active disease. The chain has TRBV6-1 and TRBJ2-3, with 8 bases aligning to TRBD1. Sequenced material: peripheral blood. Here the CDR3 DNA reads TGTGCCAGCAGTGAAGCCAGGGGGCAGGGCACAGATACGCAGTATTTT. Its translation is CASSEARGQGTDTQYF.